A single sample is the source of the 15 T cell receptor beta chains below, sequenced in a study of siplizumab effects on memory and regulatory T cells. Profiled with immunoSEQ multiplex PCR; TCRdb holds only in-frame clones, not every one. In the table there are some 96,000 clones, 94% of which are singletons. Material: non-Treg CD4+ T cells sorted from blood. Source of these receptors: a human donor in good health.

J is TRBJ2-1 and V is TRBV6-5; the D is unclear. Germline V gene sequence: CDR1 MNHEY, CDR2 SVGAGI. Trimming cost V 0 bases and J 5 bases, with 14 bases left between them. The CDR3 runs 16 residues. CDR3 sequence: CASSYSITGIHNEQFF. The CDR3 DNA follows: TGTGCCAGCAGTTACTCGATTACCGGAATCCACAATGAGCAGTTCTTC.

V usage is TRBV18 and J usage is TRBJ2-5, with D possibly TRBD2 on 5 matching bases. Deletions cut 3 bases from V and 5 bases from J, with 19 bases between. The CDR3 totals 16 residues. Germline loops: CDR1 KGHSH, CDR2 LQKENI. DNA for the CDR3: TGTGCCAGCTCACCGGAACTATTCCGGGATGGGGAGACCCAGTACTTC. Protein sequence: CASSPELFRDGETQYF.

The CDR3: CASSAGFGREAFF. The CDR3 DNA reads as TGTGCCAGCAGCGCGGGTTTCGGGAGGGAAGCTTTCTTT. The chain couples TRBV5-6 to TRBJ1-1, with unresolved D. The V and J ends lost 4 bases and 8 bases respectively, with 15 bases between them. Germline CDR1 reads SGHDT; CDR2 reads YYEEEE. The CDR3 has 13 amino acids.

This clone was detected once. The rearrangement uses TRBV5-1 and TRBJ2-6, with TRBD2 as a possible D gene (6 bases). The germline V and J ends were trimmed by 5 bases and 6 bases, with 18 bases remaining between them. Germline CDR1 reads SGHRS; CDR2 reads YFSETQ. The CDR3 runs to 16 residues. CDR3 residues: CASSFGYRREANVLTF. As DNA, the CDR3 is TGCGCCAGCAGTTTTGGGTATAGGAGGGAGGCCAACGTCCTGACTTTC.

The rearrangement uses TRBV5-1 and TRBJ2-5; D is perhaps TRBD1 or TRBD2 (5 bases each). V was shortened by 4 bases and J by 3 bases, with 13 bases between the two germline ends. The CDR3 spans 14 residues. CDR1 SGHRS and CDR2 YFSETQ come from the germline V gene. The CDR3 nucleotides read TGCGCCAGCAGCCCGGTGGGGACGGAAGAGACCCAGTACTTC. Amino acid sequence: CASSPVGTEETQYF.

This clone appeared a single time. As DNA, the CDR3 is TGTGCCACAATACAGGGGACATTGGATGGCTACACCTTC. It codes for CATIQGTLDGYTF. The V and J genes are TRBV10-3 and TRBJ1-2, with 7 bases matching TRBD1. Trimming at V came to 10 bases and at J to 6 bases, leaving 11 bases not matched to a gene. The CDR3 is 13 amino acids. The germline gives CDR1 ENHRY, CDR2 SYGVKD.

CDR3 bases: TGTGCCAGCAGCCTACGGGCGGGAGGGGTCTACGAGCAGTACTTC. It codes for CASSLRAGGVYEQYF. The chain joins TRBV4-2 to TRBJ2-7; TRBD2 matches at 9 bases. J lost 3 bases, V lost 4 bases, and 7 bases had no gene match. CDR1 is LGHNA, CDR2 YNFKEQ, per germline. CDR3 length equals 15 residues.

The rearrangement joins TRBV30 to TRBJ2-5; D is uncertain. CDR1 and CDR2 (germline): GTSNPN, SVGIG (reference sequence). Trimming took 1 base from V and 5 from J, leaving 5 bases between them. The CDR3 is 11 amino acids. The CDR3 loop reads CAWSAQETQYF. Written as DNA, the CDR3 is TGTGCCTGGAGTGCCCAGGAGACCCAGTACTTC.

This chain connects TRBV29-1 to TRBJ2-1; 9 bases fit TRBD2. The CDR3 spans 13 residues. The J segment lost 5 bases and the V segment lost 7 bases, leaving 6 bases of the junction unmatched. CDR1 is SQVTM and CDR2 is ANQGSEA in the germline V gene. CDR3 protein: CSAATSGNNEQFF. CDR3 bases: TGCAGCGCCGCGACTAGCGGAAACAATGAGCAGTTCTTC.

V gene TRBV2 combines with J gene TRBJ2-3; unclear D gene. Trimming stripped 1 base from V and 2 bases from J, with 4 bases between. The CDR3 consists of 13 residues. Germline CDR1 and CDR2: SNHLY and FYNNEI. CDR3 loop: CASSEGNTDTQYF. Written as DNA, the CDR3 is TGTGCCAGCAGTGAAGGGAACACAGATACGCAGTATTTT.

The chain's CDR3 is CAVASSGDYNEQFF. Written as DNA, the CDR3 is TGTGCCGTGGCATCTAGCGGAGACTACAATGAGCAGTTCTTC. The chain carries TRBV10-3 and TRBJ2-1, with 7 bases matching TRBD2. The ends lost 11 bases at V and 3 bases at J; junction bases unmatched: 10. This CDR3 contains 14 residues. The germline V gene encodes CDR1 ENHRY and CDR2 SYGVKD.

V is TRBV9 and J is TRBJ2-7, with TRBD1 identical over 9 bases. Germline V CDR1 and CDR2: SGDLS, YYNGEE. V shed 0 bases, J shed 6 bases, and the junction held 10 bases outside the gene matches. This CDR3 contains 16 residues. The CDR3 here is CASSVAPGTGKSEQYF. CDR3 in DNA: TGTGCCAGCAGCGTAGCTCCCGGGACAGGGAAGTCCGAGCAGTACTTC.

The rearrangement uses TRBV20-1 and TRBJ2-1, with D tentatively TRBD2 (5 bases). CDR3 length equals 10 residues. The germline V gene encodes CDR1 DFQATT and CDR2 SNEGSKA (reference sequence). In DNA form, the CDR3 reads TGCAGGCAGGACTGGTATGAGCAGTTCTTC. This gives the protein CRQDWYEQFF.

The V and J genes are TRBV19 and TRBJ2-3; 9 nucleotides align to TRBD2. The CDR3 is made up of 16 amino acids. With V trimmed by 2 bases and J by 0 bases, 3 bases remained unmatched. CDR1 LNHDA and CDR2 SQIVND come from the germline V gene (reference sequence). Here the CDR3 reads CASSISSGVSTDTQYF. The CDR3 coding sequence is TGTGCCAGTAGTATATCTAGCGGGGTTAGCACAGATACGCAGTATTTT.

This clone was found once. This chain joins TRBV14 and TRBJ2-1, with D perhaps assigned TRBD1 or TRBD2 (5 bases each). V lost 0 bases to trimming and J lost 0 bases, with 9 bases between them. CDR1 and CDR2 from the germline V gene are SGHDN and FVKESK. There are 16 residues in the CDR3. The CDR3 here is CASSQDGGYSYNEQFF. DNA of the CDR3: TGTGCCAGCAGCCAAGATGGGGGTTACTCCTACAATGAGCAGTTCTTC.